These T cell receptor beta chains were read from a single sample in a study of response to subunit inactivated influenza vaccine. MiXCR, applied by TCRdb to the RT-PCR reads, yields one record per CDR3 protein. The table records approximately 520,000 distinct CDR3 sequences, over 25% of them present only once. The sequences come from CD4+ T cells sorted from PBMCs, collected 4 to 6 days after vaccination. Receptor source: a middle-aged man who received an inactivated influenza vaccine. CDR3s include the opening cysteine and the closing phenylalanine or tryptophan. A clone size is listed for some rows: how often the clone was seen (once, few, many), or a class if it is expanded.

length | size | J | V | CDR3
11 | few | TRBJ2-5 | TRBV10-3 | CASKGVETQYF
15 | - | TRBJ2-5 | TRBV5-1 | CASSSTGNKRETQYF
14 | - | TRBJ1-2 | TRBV7-2 | CASSDRGVSYGYTF
14 | - | TRBJ2-1 | TRBV7-2 | CASSFSGGGGEQFF
16 | many | TRBJ2-7 | TRBV9 | CASSFRSGTGYYEQYF
13 | - | TRBJ2-1 | TRBV5-1 | CASSLDSGIEQFF
14 | - | TRBJ2-3 | TRBV5-1 | CASMTGQRADTQYF
15 | few | TRBJ1-1 | TRBV3-1 | CASSQGTGLDTEAFF
15 | - | TRBJ2-3 | TRBV11-1 | CASSLGRHRTDTQYF
15 | - | TRBJ1-2 | TRBV6-5 | CASSSADRLLKGYTF
12 | few | TRBJ1-3 | TRBV29-1 | CSVAVAGNTIYF
14 | - | TRBJ2-2 | TRBV7-9 | CASVGQGVTGELFF
16 | - | TRBJ2-2 | TRBV5-1 | CASSLGTDVNTGELFF
17 | many | TRBJ2-5 | TRBV10-3 | CAISESPRPGARETQYF
14 | few | TRBJ2-2 | TRBV7-9 | CASSNSWNTGELFF
12 | many | TRBJ2-7 | TRBV7-2 | CASSLNAYEQYF
14 | - | TRBJ2-3 | TRBV5-1 | CASSLEISTDTQYF
15 | - | TRBJ2-1 | TRBV5-1 | CASSPRFGSYNEQFF
13 | - | TRBJ2-1 | TRBV5-1 | CASSSSRGNEQFF
12 | - | TRBJ2-7 | TRBV10-1 | CASSESDKKQYF
15 | few | TRBJ2-2 | TRBV20-1 | CSAGPAGGVTGELFF
15 | many | TRBJ2-7 | TRBV5-1 | CASSRQTGGTYEQYF
16 | - | TRBJ2-7 | TRBV10-3 | CAISESSSPRESEQYF
13 | - | TRBJ2-5 | TRBV20-1 | CSPAGGPQETQYF
16 | - | TRBJ2-1 | TRBV14 | CASSRLGTDSYNEQFF
15 | - | TRBJ2-3 | TRBV28 | CASSFGGEAADTQYF
16 | - | TRBJ2-1 | TRBV20-1 | CSARDLAGGIYNEQFF
16 | few | TRBJ2-2 | TRBV7-2 | CASSSSGRRLAGELFF
13 | few | TRBJ1-4 | TRBV4-3 | CASSQGRNGQADF
15 | - | TRBJ2-2 | TRBV20-1 | CSARDAGAYTGELFF
13 | - | TRBJ1-1 | TRBV6-2/TRBV6-3 | CASSYSTQTEAFF
14 | - | TRBJ2-3 | TRBV20-1 | CSARPGQNTDTQYF
18 | - | TRBJ2-4 | TRBV5-6 | CASSLDTGGFWTKNIQYF
14 | - | TRBJ2-7 | TRBV5-5 | CASSRGAPSYEQYF
14 | - | TRBJ1-1 | TRBV7-2 | CASSRGTANTEAFF
14 | few | TRBJ2-1 | TRBV5-1 | CASSLEGGSGEQFF
14 | many | TRBJ2-5 | TRBV12-3/TRBV12-4 | CASSLSGIQETQYF
14 | few | TRBJ2-2 | TRBV5-1 | CASSLQGDTGELFF
15 | - | TRBJ2-2 | TRBV7-7 | CASSLAGKGGGELFF
15 | few | TRBJ2-5 | TRBV20-1 | CSARTGPNSQETQYF
11 | few | TRBJ2-7 | TRBV3-1 | CASRGDRGQYF
13 | - | TRBJ1-1 | TRBV18 | CASYRQGATEAFF
14 | few | TRBJ1-6 | TRBV4-2 | CASSLQGSNSPLHF
15 | few | TRBJ2-5 | TRBV10-3 | CAIRGTSGGQETQYF
14 | few | TRBJ2-2 | TRBV4-3 | CASSHLRESGELFF